Following are 19 T cell receptor beta chains from one sample sequenced in a study of T cells in Graves' hyperthyroidism and ophthalmopathy. TCR beta CDR3 region amplification was performed from RNA transcripts. First-round RT-PCR targeting the TCR CDR3 was performed with the HTBI primer set. TCRdb fed the multiplex PCR reads into MiXCR, producing one record per CDR3 protein. Among about 550,000 distinct CDR3 sequences listed, less than 25% were seen once. The sample taken for sequencing was blood. All receptors derive from a man between 18 and 29 years old with Graves' hyperthyroidism.

This chain connects TRBV10-2 to TRBJ1-2, with a tentative D call TRBD1 (6 bases). From germline, CDR1 is WSHSY and CDR2 SAAADI. V was shortened by 7 bases and J by 3 bases, with 15 bases between the two germline ends. The CDR3 spans 14 residues. CDR3 sequence reads: CASKAGVGDYGYTF. In DNA, the CDR3 is TGCGCCAGCAAGGCAGGGGTAGGGGACTATGGCTACACCTTC.

This clonotype was observed at least ten times. The V call is TRBV13, the J call TRBJ2-5, with D possibly being TRBD1 (5 bases). This CDR3 is built from 14 residues. Trimming shortened V by 5 bases and J by 1 base, and 11 bases separated the two germline ends. Germline V CDR1 and CDR2: PRHDT, FYEKMQ (reference sequence). Written as DNA, the CDR3 is TGTGCCAGCAGCGTCCGGACAATCCAAGAGACCCAGTACTTC. It codes for CASSVRTIQETQYF.

The V gene is TRBV29-1, the J gene TRBJ2-2; 8 bases match TRBD1. Germline-derived CDR1 and CDR2 are SQVTM and ANQGSEA. This CDR3 region has 14 residues. Trimming removed 7 bases from V and 0 bases from J; junction bases left unmatched: 4. For the CDR3, the DNA is TGCAGCGGCGGACAGGGCACGAACACCGGGGAGCTGTTTTTT. Its translation is CSGGQGTNTGELFF.

The chain recombines TRBV6-2 or TRBV6-3 with TRBJ1-1, with D perhaps TRBD1 (5 bases). CDR1 and CDR2 from the germline V gene are MNHEY and SVGEGT. This CDR3 spans 14 amino acids. Trimming took 6 bases from V and 2 from J, leaving 13 bases between them. The CDR3 DNA reads as TGTGCCAGCAGGATGGGACGGCGAAACACTGAAGCTTTCTTT. It encodes CASRMGRRNTEAFF.

This clonotype was found many times. Mismatch with germline at one junction end may stem from a read error. The rearrangement links TRBV11-1 to TRBJ2-7; D call uncertain. Per the germline V gene, CDR1 is SGHAT and CDR2 is FQDESV (reference sequence). This CDR3 is built from 16 residues. CDR3 nucleotide sequence: TGTGCCAGCAGCTTAGACGGTTCCTTGTATTCAGAGGAGCGGTACTTC. Its translation: CASSLDGSLYSEERYF.

In this sample, this clonotype turned up many times. V gene TRBV9 combines with J gene TRBJ2-5, with a possible D match to TRBD2 (6 bases). The germline V and J ends were trimmed by 4 bases and 9 bases, with 16 bases remaining between them. CDR3 length: 13 residues. Germline CDR1 is SGDLS and CDR2 is YYNGEE. CDR3 DNA sequence: TGTGCCAGCAGCTCCGGACTAAAAGATCCCCAGTACTTC. It codes for CASSSGLKDPQYF. Full variable domain (missing parts from reference TRBV9 and TRBJ2-5): DSGVTQTPKHLITATGQRVTLRCSPRSGDLSVYWYQQSLDQGLQFLIQYYNGEERAKGNILERFSAQQFPDLHSELNLSSLELGDSALYFCASSSGLKDPQYFGPGTRLLVL.

This clonotype was counted at least ten times. The CDR3: CAITTSGSLSGNTIYF. In DNA form, the CDR3 reads TGTGCCATCACCACCTCCGGCAGCCTCTCTGGAAACACCATATATTTT. The rearrangement uses TRBV10-3 and TRBJ1-3; no definite D call. In germline, CDR1 is ENHRY, CDR2 SYGVKD. V was trimmed by 7 bases and J by 0 bases, leaving 16 bases between them. The CDR3 is 16 residues long.

This clonotype was seen repeatedly, ten times or more. The V gene is TRBV19, the J gene TRBJ1-5; D is unclear. The CDR3 length is 15 residues. V lost 3 bases, J lost 2 bases, and 11 bases lay in between. CDR1 is LNHDA, CDR2 SQIVND, per germline (reference sequence). The DNA of the CDR3 is TGTGCCAGTAGTATCCCCGGGGATGGCAATCAGCCCCAGCATTTT. Amino acids: CASSIPGDGNQPQHF.

This clonotype has only a few counts. The V call is TRBV5-1, the J call TRBJ2-5; D tentatively fits TRBD1 or TRBD2 (5 bases each). There are 15 residues in the CDR3. From germline, CDR1 is SGHRS and CDR2 YFSETQ. The germline V and J ends were trimmed by 2 bases and 1 base, with 12 bases remaining between them. The CDR3 coding sequence is TGCGCCAGCAGCTTCCGGGACGGAGGCCAAGAGACCCAGTACTTC. Translated, it gives CASSFRDGGQETQYF.

The gene calls are TRBV27 and TRBJ1-1, with 11 nucleotides matching TRBD1. The CDR3 spans 15 residues. CDR1 MNHEY and CDR2 SMNVEV come from the germline V gene (reference sequence). With 3 bases clipped from V and 5 bases from J, the junction kept 5 bases outside the gene matches. The CDR3 is CASSFLDRGHTEAFF. As DNA, the CDR3 is TGTGCCAGCAGTTTTCTGGACAGGGGGCATACTGAAGCTTTCTTT.

This clonotype was observed many times. J is TRBJ1-1 and V is TRBV12-3 or TRBV12-4, with D tentatively TRBD1 (6 bases). The V end was cut by 7 bases, the J end by 3 bases, with 12 bases between. CDR3 size: 13 residues. CDR3: CASIRGWDTEAFF. In DNA, the CDR3 is TGTGCCAGCATAAGGGGGTGGGACACTGAAGCTTTCTTT.

The chain carries TRBV6-1 and TRBJ1-1; the D is unclear. The V end lost 4 bases, the J end lost 3 bases, and 9 bases lay between the germline ends. The CDR3 covers 13 residues. CDR1 and CDR2 from the germline V gene are MNHNS and SASEGT. CDR3 coding DNA: TGTGCCAGCAGTGTAAGAGTGGACACTGAAGCTTTCTTT. Protein: CASSVRVDTEAFF.

This clonotype came up many times. This chain connects TRBV28 to TRBJ2-7, with D uncertain. Germline values: CDR1 MDHEN, CDR2 SYDVKM. The CDR3 extends over 13 amino acids. V lost 2 bases, J lost 5 bases, and 10 bases lay in between. Written as DNA, the CDR3 is TGTGCCAGCAGTTTAGCCAAATCCCACGAGCAGTACTTC. It translates to CASSLAKSHEQYF. The full variable domain, completed using reference TRBV28 and TRBJ2-7, is DVKVTQSSRYLVKRTGEKVFLECVQDMDHENMFWYRQDPGLGLRLIYFSYDVKMKEKGDIPEGYSVSREKKERFSLILESASTNQTSMYLCASSLAKSHEQYFGPGTRLTVT.

Remarks on this clonotype: The final CDR3 position lacks the conserved phenylalanine or tryptophan, pointing to a likely read error. The chain couples TRBV5-1 to TRBJ1-2; possible D gene TRBD1, 5 bases. Trimming left V 4 bases short and J 4 bases short, with 14 bases between. The CDR3 covers 14 residues. Germline lookup yields CDR1 SGHRS and CDR2 YFSETQ. CDR3 bases: TGCGCCAGCAGCCCCTTCGGGGGGACCTATGGCTACACCGTC. Encoded protein: CASSPFGGTYGYTV.

There are many counts of this clonotype. The chain employs TRBV6-1 and TRBJ2-2; 7 bases fit TRBD1. Germline values: CDR1 MNHNS, CDR2 SASEGT. V lost 10 bases, J lost 3 bases, and 5 bases stayed unmatched. The CDR3 is 13 residues long. DNA of the CDR3: TGTGCCACCAAGGACAGGTACACCGGGGAGCTGTTTTTT. Its protein is CATKDRYTGELFF.

This clonotype was detected once. The junction differs from germline at one of its ends, possibly a read error. This chain joins TRBV12-3 or TRBV12-4 and TRBJ1-5; D is uncertain. The CDR3 contains 13 residues. The CDR3 DNA follows: TGTGCCTGCAGTTTGGAAAGCAATCAGCCCCAGCATTTT. It translates to CACSLESNQPQHF.

Turning to this clonotype: A much more abundant neighbour one base away suggests this may be a read error. The chain couples TRBV5-1 to TRBJ1-1; D uncertain. V was shortened by 4 bases and J by 5 bases, with 12 bases between the two germline ends. The CDR3 has 13 residues. Germline CDR1 reads SGHRS; CDR2 reads YFSETQ. In DNA, the CDR3 is TGCGCCAGCAGCGAGTCCGCGCGGACTGAAGCTTTCTTT. This encodes CASSESARTEAFF.

This clonotype appeared a few times. V is TRBV12-3 or TRBV12-4 and J is TRBJ1-2; perhaps TRBD1 as D (5 bases). The CDR3 spans 12 residues. Trimming took 7 bases from V and 5 from J, leaving 11 bases between them. CDR3 in amino acids: CASKGLGYGYTF. CDR3 DNA sequence: TGTGCCAGCAAGGGACTAGGTTATGGCTACACCTTC.

V gene TRBV27 combines with J gene TRBJ2-5, with 7 bases lining up with TRBD2. Germline V gives CDR1 MNHEY, CDR2 SMNVEV (reference sequence). This CDR3 spans 15 amino acids. Trimming took 2 bases from V and 5 from J; bases not matched to a gene: 8. The CDR3 spells CASSLGWGRVETQYF. The CDR3 DNA sequence: TGTGCCAGCAGTTTAGGCTGGGGGAGGGTTGAGACCCAGTACTTC.